The text below deals with one T cell receptor (beta chain). This entry is derived from a study of blood T cell repertoires in COVID-19. Study context: Samples representing acute and convalescent COVID-19 were sourced from the United States, Italy and Spain.

Germline V gene sequence: CDR1 MNHEY, CDR2 SVGEGT. V shed 9 bases and J 5 bases; nucleotides not matched to a gene: 11. The CDR3 covers 14 residues. In the source study's methods: Estimation of nucleated cell counts relied on the amplification of reference gene primers. Assay: immunoSEQ multiplex PCR; the TCRdb copy retains only in-frame clones and omits some. That table gives V, J and clone size, and the DNA gave D and trimming. This table has 250,000 to 300,000 clones, 75% to 90% appearing once. The specimen sequenced was peripheral blood. The sequence was obtained from a woman between 45 and 65 years old who had recovered from COVID-19. The J gene is TRBJ1-2, the V gene TRBV6-2 or TRBV6-3, with 8 bases matching TRBD1. CDR3 bases: TGTGCCAGTAGACCTTCGGACAGGGATTATGGCTACACCTTC. Translation gives CASRPSDRDYGYTF.